The present TCR beta chain was sequenced within a study of blood T cell repertoires in COVID-19. Study in general: Italy, Spain and the United States were the sources of the convalescent and acute COVID-19 samples. T cells, B-cell-depleted T cells, or PBMCs provided the cDNA or gDNA that served as material.

Cohorts were based on clinical histories the participants reported. How the authors handled the data: Counts of nucleated cells, estimated from reference gene primer amplification, were obtained. Profiled with immunoSEQ multiplex PCR; TCRdb holds only in-frame clones, not every one. V and J calls and clone size are given by that table; D and trimming were obtained from the DNA. The sample consists of some 330,000 clones, 80% to 90% of them appearing once. Losses at the gene ends were 5 bases for V and 1 base for J; bases not matched to a gene: 6. This CDR3 has 15 amino acids. The germline gives CDR1 SNHLY, CDR2 FYNNEI.

The clonotype originates from a man aged 25 to 40 who had recovered from COVID-19. V and J are TRBV2 and TRBJ2-5, with 8 nucleotides matching TRBD2. The material sequenced was PBMCs or T cells enriched from blood (not recorded which). CDR3 sequence reads: CASSWRGVPQETQYF. CDR3 DNA: TGTGCCAGCAGTTGGCGGGGGGTCCCCCAAGAGACCCAGTACTTC. Using reference TRBV2 and TRBJ2-5 for the parts outside the CDR3, the full variable domain is EPEVTQTPSHQVTQMGQEVILRCVPISNHLYFYWYRQILGQKVEFLVSFYNNEISEKSEIFDDQFSVERPDGSNFTLKIRSTKLEDSAMYFCASSWRGVPQETQYFGPGTRLLVL.